The 20 T cell receptor beta chains below come from one sample, sequenced in a study of blood T cells in healthy people across ages. The authors ran a second PCR of 7 to 11 cycles using a sample-barcoded 5' primer and a J-beta primer mix. Each CDR3 protein is one row after TCRdb ran MiXCR on the 5' RACE reads. Here the sample spans some 1,500,000 distinct CDR3 sequences, approximately 39% being singletons. Sequencing input: blood. Receptors originate from a woman aged 18-29 years in good health.

This clonotype was recorded many times. The chain links TRBV29-1 to TRBJ2-5, with D hard to call. The CDR3 is made up of 14 amino acids. With 5 bases removed from V and 1 base from J, the gap between germline ends came to 14 bases. Germline V gives CDR1 SQVTM, CDR2 ANQGSEA. The CDR3 spells CSVPPRYSQETQYF. The CDR3 nucleotides read TGCAGCGTTCCTCCTCGTTACTCCCAAGAGACCCAGTACTTC.

A few counts support this clonotype. The chain employs TRBV20-1 and TRBJ2-7, with a weak D call TRBD2 (5 bases). Germline values: CDR1 DFQATT, CDR2 SNEGSKA (reference sequence). CDR3 size: 15 residues. Trimming took off 6 bases at V and 3 bases at J, with 21 bases between the two ends. The CDR3 loop reads CSARIVRDFLYEQYF. CDR3 DNA sequence: TGCAGTGCCAGAATCGTCCGGGATTTCCTCTACGAGCAGTACTTC.

There are a few counts of this clonotype. J is TRBJ1-5 and V is TRBV20-1, with TRBD1 matching 9 bases. The CDR3 extends over 16 amino acids. After removal of 3 bases from V and 0 bases from J, the junction contained 6 bases not matched to a gene. Germline V CDR1 and CDR2: DFQATT, SNEGSKA (reference sequence). CDR3 sequence reads: CSARYRGPYSNQPQHF. The DNA for the CDR3 is TGCAGTGCTAGGTACAGGGGGCCGTATAGCAATCAGCCCCAGCATTTT.

The V gene is TRBV5-1, the J gene TRBJ1-2, with TRBD1 as a possible D gene (5 bases). V was pared by 4 bases and J by 8 bases, with 12 bases between. CDR1 is SGHRS, CDR2 YFSETQ, per germline. The length of the CDR3 is 12 residues. CDR3 residues: CASSGGPVGYTF. CDR3 DNA sequence: TGCGCCAGCAGCGGGGGACCCGTAGGCTACACCTTC.

This clonotype was seen only a few times. The CDR3 protein is CASTSSLLDGNEQFF. In DNA form, the CDR3 reads TGCGCCAGCACCTCCTCGCTGTTGGATGGTAATGAGCAGTTCTTC. The chain has TRBV4-3 and TRBJ2-1; unclear D gene. V was trimmed by 7 bases and J by 7 bases, leaving 20 bases between them. Germline loops: CDR1 LGHNA, CDR2 YSLEER. The CDR3 consists of 15 residues.

The chain uses TRBV20-1 and TRBJ2-3; unclear D gene. CDR3 length: 14 residues. From germline, CDR1 is DFQATT and CDR2 SNEGSKA (reference sequence). Trimming took 1 base from V and 3 from J, leaving 11 bases between them. The CDR3 region is CSARVTGQTDTQYF. CDR3 DNA: TGCAGTGCTAGAGTTACGGGTCAAACAGATACGCAGTATTTT.

This chain joins TRBV9 and TRBJ1-2, with D tentatively TRBD1 (5 bases). Trimming pared 0 bases from V and 2 bases from J, leaving 11 bases between. The CDR3 is 15 residues long. The germline CDR1 and CDR2 sequences are SGDLS and YYNGEE. The CDR3 loop is CASSVEPGSNYGYTF. The DNA for the CDR3 is TGTGCCAGCAGCGTAGAGCCAGGGTCCAACTATGGCTACACCTTC.

The chain links TRBV7-2 to TRBJ1-2; D is ambiguous. V dropped 1 base and J dropped 4 bases, with 10 bases sitting between them. Germline V CDR1 and CDR2: SGHTA, FQGNSA. There are 14 residues in the CDR3. The CDR3 nucleotides are TGTGCCAGCAGCTTAGGAAGGTTTGGCTATGGCTACACCTTC. Translating gives CASSLGRFGYGYTF.

There are a few counts of this clonotype. V gene TRBV20-1 combines with J gene TRBJ2-3; 7 nucleotides line up with TRBD2. Looked up from germline, CDR1 is DFQATT and CDR2 is SNEGSKA (reference sequence). Trimming cost V 0 bases and J 2 bases; bases outside gene matches: 8. There are 16 residues in the CDR3. CDR3 sequence (DNA): TGCAGTGCTAGAGATTACAGGCTAGCGGCCACAGATACGCAGTATTTT. Its protein product is CSARDYRLAATDTQYF.

This clonotype showed up just a few times. The chain has TRBV7-2 and TRBJ2-7; D might be TRBD1 or TRBD2, each matching 5 bases. Germline assignment: CDR1 SGHTA and CDR2 FQGNSA. V was clipped by 3 bases and J by 3 bases, with 12 bases between them. The CDR3 consists of 14 residues. The CDR3 coding sequence is TGTGCCAGCAGCTTTGTGGGACCCGACTACGAGCAGTACTTC. It yields the protein CASSFVGPDYEQYF. Drawing the rest from reference TRBV7-2 and TRBJ2-7, the complete variable domain is GAGVSQSPSNKVTEKGKDVELRCDPISGHTALYWYRQSLGQGLEFLIYFQGNSAPDKSGLPSDRFSAERTGGSVSTLTIQRTQQEDSAVYLCASSFVGPDYEQYFGPGTRLTVT.

There are a few counts of this clonotype. The V call is TRBV12-3 or TRBV12-4, the J call TRBJ2-4; possible D gene TRBD2, 5 bases. The length of the CDR3 is 13 residues. CDR3 DNA sequence: TGTGCTTCCCGAGAGGAGGCCCCAAACATTCAGTACTTC. Translated, it gives CASREEAPNIQYF.

Comment on this clonotype: Since a much larger clone is just one base distant, this may be a read error. This chain links TRBV27 with TRBJ2-5; no reliable D call. Deletions cut 5 bases from V and 2 bases from J, with 12 bases between. This CDR3 contains 14 residues. CDR1 is MNHEY and CDR2 is SMNVEV in the germline V gene (reference sequence). As DNA, the CDR3 is TGTGCCAGCAGTCCAGATTGGAGACAAGAGACCCAGTACTTC. This sequence encodes CASSPDWRQETQYF.

The genes are TRBV21-1 and TRBJ2-1; the table's D call of TRBD2 was not tested on the DNA. TRBV21-1 is a pseudogene locus. CDR3 size: 15 residues. CDR3 loop: CASSKEREGENEQFF. CDR3 sequence (DNA): TGTGCCAGCAGCAAAGAGCGGGAGGGCGAGAATGAGCAGTTCTTC.

The J gene is TRBJ1-4, the V gene TRBV7-8, with 7 bases lining up with TRBD1. Germline-derived CDR1 and CDR2 are SGHVS and FQNEAQ. The CDR3 contains 16 residues. V was pared by 6 bases and J by 6 bases, with 13 bases of the junction left unmatched. The CDR3 DNA reads TGTGCCAGCAGTTTAACCGAGACAGGGCGGTATGAAAAACTGTTTTTT. It translates to CASSLTETGRYEKLFF.

This clonotype was picked up many times. The rearrangement joins TRBV9 to TRBJ2-1, with 12 bases identical to TRBD2. The CDR3 contains 14 residues. The germline gives CDR1 SGDLS, CDR2 YYNGEE. Trimming at V came to 0 bases and at J to 8 bases, leaving 0 bases not matched to a gene. This CDR3 is CASSVGLAGDEQFF. In nucleotides, the CDR3 is TGTGCCAGCAGCGTAGGACTAGCGGGAGATGAGCAGTTCTTC.

This clonotype has more than one count but fewer than ten. The chain is built from TRBV20-1 and TRBJ2-3, with D tentatively TRBD1 (5 bases). The CDR3 is 13 residues long. Germline CDR1 reads DFQATT; CDR2 reads SNEGSKA (reference sequence). The ends were cut back, 5 bases at V and 1 base at J, with 10 bases in the middle. The CDR3 DNA sequence: TGCAGTGCTGAAGACAGCGGCACAGATACGCAGTATTTT. Its protein product is CSAEDSGTDTQYF.

The chain links TRBV10-3 to TRBJ1-5, with 8 bases lining up with TRBD1. Germline V gene sequence: CDR1 ENHRY, CDR2 SYGVKD. The V segment lost 4 bases and the J segment 1 base; nucleotides outside the gene matches: 6. CDR3 length: 16 residues. CDR3 residues: CAISGGRDRSNQPQHF. In nucleotides, the CDR3 is TGTGCCATCAGTGGAGGTCGGGACAGGAGCAATCAGCCCCAGCATTTT.

Concerning this clonotype: Mismatch with germline at one junction end may stem from a read error. The chain recombines TRBV20-1 with TRBJ2-7; 8 bases agree with TRBD2. Germline CDR1 reads DFQATT; CDR2 reads SNEGSKA (reference sequence). This CDR3 comprises 14 residues. CDR3: CSAGDSGEAYEQYF. Written as DNA, the CDR3 is TGCAGTGCTGGAGATAGCGGGGAGGCCTACGAGCAGTACTTC.

The chain couples TRBV25-1 to TRBJ1-1, with a possible D match to TRBD1 (5 bases). Germline-derived CDR1 and CDR2 are MGHDK and SYGVNS. The germline V and J ends were trimmed by 8 bases and 3 bases, with 13 bases remaining between them. The CDR3 sequence is 13 residues long. The CDR3 region is CASPLQGYTEAFF. The DNA for the CDR3 is TGTGCCAGCCCCTTGCAGGGCTACACTGAAGCTTTCTTT.

V and J are TRBV5-6 and TRBJ1-5; the match to TRBD1 covers 9 bases. The CDR3 sequence is 17 residues long. From germline, CDR1 is SGHDT and CDR2 YYEEEE. Trimming removed 1 base from V and 0 bases from J; junction bases left unmatched: 5. The CDR3 coding sequence is TGTGCCAGCAGCTTGTGGGACAGGGAATATAGCAATCAGCCCCAGCATTTT. As protein: CASSLWDREYSNQPQHF.